This T cell receptor beta chain originates from a study of breast tumors, draining lymph nodes, adjacent tissues listed by TCRdb under 2016. The study in broad terms: In breast cancer patients, the study compared the TCR beta repertoires of tumor, adjacent nontumor tissue and axillary lymph nodes. The study was designed to assess the relationships and possible T-cell exchange between tumor, surrounding tissue and draining lymph node repertoires in human breast cancer.

Summary of the overall study and its limitations: The data were judged consistent with most tumor T cells deriving from the lymph node and then expanding within tumor tissue. The conclusion that tumor T cells originate in lymph nodes was framed as consistent with a hypothesis rather than directly demonstrated. Tumor T-cell repertoires showed less diversity than lymph node repertoires and more diversity than nontumor tissue repertoires, and tumor T-cell repertoires showed preferential V and J gene usage. Tumor and nontumor tissue repertoires were significantly more similar in luminal-like than in basal-like breast cancer.

Looking up the germline V gene yields CDR1 MGHRA and CDR2 YSYEKL. Including cysteine and phenylalanine, the CDR3 has 16 amino acids. The CDR3 DNA has 48 bases and is translated from base 1. Compared with germline, V lacks 4 bases and J lacks 1 base; bases without a gene match: 8. This clonotype was seen repeatedly, ten times or more. The antigen it recognizes is unknown. The sample holds no much larger clone one base away, and base qualities are not on file. The instrument given in TCRdb is Illumina HiSeq 2000. TCR beta chain libraries were generated by multiplex PCR amplification. The amplified TCR beta chain products were analyzed by high-throughput sequencing. TCRdb reprocessing: public reads trimmed at Q25 with fastp, clones called with MiXCR, in-frame beta chains kept. Each entry merges the rows of one CDR3 protein and shows their most common DNA and genes. The sample table lists fewer than 150,000 distinct CDR3 sequences, about 20% of them with a count of one. Over 2% of the sample belongs to the ten largest clones.

Lymph node samples came from the axillary draining lymph nodes of breast cancer patients. Sequenced material: axillary lymph node tissue. The V gene is TRBV4-1 and the J gene is TRBJ2-7; 9 junctional bases match TRBD1. The sequence was obtained from a female donor with breast cancer. Some clones in this sample may be carry-over from other donors' samples. CDR3 reads: CASSPIRDRDSYEQYF. The DNA reads TGCGCCAGCAGCCCAATCCGGGACAGGGATTCCTACGAGCAGTACTTC.